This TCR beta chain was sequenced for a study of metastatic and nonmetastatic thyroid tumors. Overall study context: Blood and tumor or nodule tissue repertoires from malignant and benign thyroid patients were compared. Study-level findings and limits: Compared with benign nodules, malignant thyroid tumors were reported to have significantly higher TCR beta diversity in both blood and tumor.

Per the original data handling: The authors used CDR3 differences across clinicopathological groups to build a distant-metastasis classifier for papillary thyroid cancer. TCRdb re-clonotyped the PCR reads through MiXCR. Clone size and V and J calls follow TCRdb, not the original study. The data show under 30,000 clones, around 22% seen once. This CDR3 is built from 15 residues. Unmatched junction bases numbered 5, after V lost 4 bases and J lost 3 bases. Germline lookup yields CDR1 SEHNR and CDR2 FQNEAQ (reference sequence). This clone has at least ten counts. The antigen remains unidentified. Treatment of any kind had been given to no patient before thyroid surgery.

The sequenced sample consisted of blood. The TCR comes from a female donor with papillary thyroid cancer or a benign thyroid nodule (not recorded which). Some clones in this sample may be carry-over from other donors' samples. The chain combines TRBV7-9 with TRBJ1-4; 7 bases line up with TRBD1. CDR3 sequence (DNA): TGTGCCAGCAGCTACGGGACAGACCCTAATGAAAAACTGTTTTTT. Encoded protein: CASSYGTDPNEKLFF.